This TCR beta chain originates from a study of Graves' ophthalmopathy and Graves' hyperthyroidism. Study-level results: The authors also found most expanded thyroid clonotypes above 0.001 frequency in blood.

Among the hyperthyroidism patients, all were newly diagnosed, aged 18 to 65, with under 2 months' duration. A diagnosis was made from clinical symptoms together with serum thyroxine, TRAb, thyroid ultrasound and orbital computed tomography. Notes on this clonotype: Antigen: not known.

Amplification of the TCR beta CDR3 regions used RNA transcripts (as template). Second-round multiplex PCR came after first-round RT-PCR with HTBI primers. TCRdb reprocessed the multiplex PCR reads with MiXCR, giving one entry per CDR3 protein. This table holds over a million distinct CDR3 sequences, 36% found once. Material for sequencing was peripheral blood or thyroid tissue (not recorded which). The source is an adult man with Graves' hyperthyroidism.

This CDR3 reads CASSSTPGLVFDEQYF. In DNA form, the CDR3 reads TGTGCCAGCAGCTCGACGCCGGGACTTGTTTTTGACGAGCAGTACTTC. The rearrangement joins TRBV11-2 to TRBJ2-7; D may be TRBD2 (6 bases). Germline CDR1 is SGHAT and CDR2 is FQNNGV. V was shortened by 4 bases and J by 5 bases, with 21 bases between the two germline ends. The CDR3 contains 16 residues.